The rows below give T cell receptor beta chains drawn from one sample of a study of blood T cells in healthy people across ages. TCRdb itself ran the 5' RACE reads through MiXCR, one entry per CDR3 protein. The table shows 1.5 million or so distinct CDR3 sequences, with 40% to 45% occurring only once. Material: blood. The source is a woman younger than 35 in good health. CDR3s include the opening cysteine and the closing phenylalanine or tryptophan. The order of the fields is V gene, D gene, CDR3 length, clone size, J gene, CDR3 DNA, CDR3 protein. D genes are given only for firm matches. Clone size is given for some rows only: seen once, a few or many times, or a class if the clone is expanded.

V gene: TRBV9; D gene: -; CDR3 length: 16; clone size: many; J gene: TRBJ1-2; CDR3 DNA: TGTGCCAGCAGCGTAGCGGAACAGGGATGGCACTATGGCTACACCTTC; CDR3 protein: CASSVAEQGWHYGYTF
V gene: TRBV20-1; D gene: -; CDR3 length: 11; clone size: -; J gene: TRBJ2-5; CDR3 DNA: TGCAGTGCCACCGTGGGCAATGAGCAGTACTTC; CDR3 protein: CSATVGNEQYF
V gene: TRBV27; D gene: -; CDR3 length: 15; clone size: -; J gene: TRBJ1-5; CDR3 DNA: TGTGCCAGCAGTTTAAAAGCTGGGTGGGGGGAGCCCCAGCATTTT; CDR3 protein: CASSLKAGWGEPQHF
V gene: TRBV29-1; D gene: -; CDR3 length: 13; clone size: -; J gene: TRBJ2-7; CDR3 DNA: TGCAGCGTTGAGGAAGCCCGCCTAGGGTCCCAGTACTTC; CDR3 protein: CSVEEARLGSQYF
V gene: TRBV20-1; D gene: TRBD1; CDR3 length: 16; clone size: few; J gene: TRBJ2-3; CDR3 DNA: TGCAGTGCTAGAGATCCCGGACAGGGGGAGCCAGATACGCAGTATTTT; CDR3 protein: CSARDPGQGEPDTQYF
V gene: TRBV5-1; D gene: TRBD2; CDR3 length: 17; clone size: -; J gene: TRBJ2-3; CDR3 DNA: TGCGCCAGCAGCTTGCGACTTAGCGGGAGATTCACAGATACGCAGTATTTT; CDR3 protein: CASSLRLSGRFTDTQYF
V gene: TRBV5-1; D gene: TRBD1; CDR3 length: 14; clone size: -; J gene: TRBJ1-1; CDR3 DNA: TGCGCCAGCAGCTTGGAGACAGGGCGGGGTGAAGCTTTCTTT; CDR3 protein: CASSLETGRGEAFF
V gene: TRBV20-1; D gene: -; CDR3 length: 13; clone size: few; J gene: TRBJ1-1; CDR3 DNA: TGCAGTGTCGGGAGAGGGATGAACACTGAAGCTTTCTTT; CDR3 protein: CSVGRGMNTEAFF
V gene: TRBV29-1; D gene: -; CDR3 length: 15; clone size: few; J gene: TRBJ2-4; CDR3 DNA: TGCAGCGCCCCGAGGGGGGGACCAGCCAAAAACATTCAGTACTTC; CDR3 protein: CSAPRGGPAKNIQYF
V gene: TRBV19; D gene: -; CDR3 length: 14; clone size: -; J gene: TRBJ1-5; CDR3 DNA: TGTGCCAGTAGCCCGGTCCAGATCGATCAGCCCCAGCATTTT; CDR3 protein: CASSPVQIDQPQHF
V gene: TRBV30; D gene: -; CDR3 length: 15; clone size: -; J gene: TRBJ2-1; CDR3 DNA: TGTGCCTCCGATCAAGCGACCAGCTCCTACAATGAGCAGTTCTTC; CDR3 protein: CASDQATSSYNEQFF
V gene: TRBV27; D gene: TRBD2; CDR3 length: 18; clone size: -; J gene: TRBJ2-3; CDR3 DNA: TGTGCCAGCACTCCCAGGACTAGCGGGCGCTTTAGCACAGATACGCAGTATTTT; CDR3 protein: CASTPRTSGRFSTDTQYF
V gene: TRBV7-9; D gene: -; CDR3 length: 20; clone size: -; J gene: TRBJ2-1; CDR3 DNA: TGTGCCAGCAGCTCCCGACCGAGCATGTGGCTGTCCCACTTCTACAATGAGCAGTTCTTC; CDR3 protein: CASSSRPSMWLSHFYNEQFF
V gene: TRBV29-1; D gene: TRBD1; CDR3 length: 12; clone size: -; J gene: TRBJ1-1; CDR3 DNA: TGCAGCGGTACAACAGGGGGTACTGAAGCTTTCTTT; CDR3 protein: CSGTTGGTEAFF
V gene: TRBV28; D gene: -; CDR3 length: 14; clone size: -; J gene: TRBJ2-1; CDR3 DNA: TGTGCCAGCAGAAGGACAGCAGCCTACAGTGAGCAGTTCTTC; CDR3 protein: CASRRTAAYSEQFF
V gene: TRBV19; D gene: -; CDR3 length: 13; clone size: -; J gene: TRBJ2-1; CDR3 DNA: TGTGCCAGTAGTACGACTCCCCTCAATGAGCAGTTCTTC; CDR3 protein: CASSTTPLNEQFF
V gene: TRBV27; D gene: -; CDR3 length: 12; clone size: many; J gene: TRBJ2-7; CDR3 DNA: TGTGCCAGCAAAACAAGCTCCTACGAGCAGTACTTC; CDR3 protein: CASKTSSYEQYF
V gene: TRBV7-3; D gene: TRBD2; CDR3 length: 17; clone size: -; J gene: TRBJ2-2; CDR3 DNA: TGTGCCAGCAGCTCAGGACTAGCGGGATTGAACACCGGGGAGCTGTTTTTT; CDR3 protein: CASSSGLAGLNTGELFF
V gene: TRBV27; D gene: -; CDR3 length: 16; clone size: -; J gene: TRBJ2-7; CDR3 DNA: TGTGCCAGCAGTCGCATCAGGGGAAGTTCGTCCTACGAGCAGTACTTC; CDR3 protein: CASSRIRGSSSYEQYF
V gene: TRBV7-9; D gene: TRBD1; CDR3 length: 16; clone size: -; J gene: TRBJ2-1; CDR3 DNA: TGTGCCAGCAGCAAACGGGGACAGAGGGTTGACAATGAGCAGTTCTTC; CDR3 protein: CASSKRGQRVDNEQFF
V gene: TRBV10-3; D gene: -; CDR3 length: 12; clone size: -; J gene: TRBJ1-1; CDR3 DNA: TGTGCCGCCGGTAGAGGTGACACTGAAGCTTTCTTT; CDR3 protein: CAAGRGDTEAFF
V gene: TRBV12-3/TRBV12-4; D gene: -; CDR3 length: 16; clone size: -; J gene: TRBJ1-2; CDR3 DNA: TGTGCCAGCAGTTTAGGTGGGGCGCGGAGACACTATGGCTACACCTTC; CDR3 protein: CASSLGGARRHYGYTF
V gene: TRBV20-1; D gene: -; CDR3 length: 12; clone size: many; J gene: TRBJ1-5; CDR3 DNA: TGCAGTGCTAACAGAGGAAATCAGCCCCAGCATTTT; CDR3 protein: CSANRGNQPQHF
V gene: TRBV20-1; D gene: -; CDR3 length: 14; clone size: -; J gene: TRBJ1-2; CDR3 DNA: TGCAGTGCTAGAGATCCGACAAGTGCCGTGGGCTACACCTTC; CDR3 protein: CSARDPTSAVGYTF
V gene: TRBV20-1; D gene: -; CDR3 length: 11; clone size: -; J gene: TRBJ2-7; CDR3 DNA: TGCAGTGCTACGAGAACCGGTGAGCAGTACTTC; CDR3 protein: CSATRTGEQYF
V gene: TRBV7-2; D gene: TRBD2; CDR3 length: 17; clone size: few; J gene: TRBJ2-1; CDR3 DNA: TGTGCCAGCAGCCCACCTGGACTAGCGGGATACAACAATGAGCAGTTCTTC; CDR3 protein: CASSPPGLAGYNNEQFF
V gene: TRBV2; D gene: -; CDR3 length: 13; clone size: -; J gene: TRBJ2-5; CDR3 DNA: TGTGCCAGCAAATCACAGGGCCCAAGAGAGCAGTACTTC; CDR3 protein: CASKSQGPREQYF
V gene: TRBV5-1; D gene: TRBD2; CDR3 length: 14; clone size: -; J gene: TRBJ2-3; CDR3 DNA: TGCGCCAGCAGTACCGGGACTACCAAGGGTACGCAGTATTTT; CDR3 protein: CASSTGTTKGTQYF
V gene: TRBV6-5; D gene: TRBD1; CDR3 length: 17; clone size: few; J gene: TRBJ2-3; CDR3 DNA: TGTGCCAGCAGTTGGACGGGACAGGGATTAAGTACAGATACGCAGTATTTT; CDR3 protein: CASSWTGQGLSTDTQYF